Below are 19 T cell receptor beta chains sequenced from a single sample in a study of T cell repertoires in cytomegalovirus infection. MiXCR, applied by TCRdb to the reads, yields one record per CDR3 protein. The sample shows 150,000 to 200,000 distinct CDR3 sequences, around 14% of them seen only once. Sequenced material: PBMCs. The receptors stem from a human donor in good health (CMV status not recorded). Some clones in this sample may be carry-over from other donors' samples.

The gene calls are TRBV20-1 and TRBJ2-1; TRBD2 aligns across 8 bases. The CDR3 consists of 13 residues. The germline gives CDR1 DFQATT, CDR2 SNEGSKA (reference sequence). J gave up 14 bases and V 2 bases, and 11 bases lay outside the gene matches. CDR3 sequence reads: CSARRSGGPEKFF. The CDR3 coding sequence is TGCAGTGCTAGAAGGTCGGGAGGGCCGGAGAAGTTCTTC.

At least ten counts were recorded for this clonotype. The chain recombines TRBV7-2 with TRBJ2-5, with unresolved D. Trimming pared 5 bases from V and 9 bases from J, leaving 22 bases between. This CDR3 contains 15 residues. Germline CDR1 is SGHTA and CDR2 is FQGNSA. CDR3 nucleotides: TGTGCCAGCAGCCTAAGCTTAGGCGACTCTTCGTCCCAGTACTTC. Its protein is CASSLSLGDSSSQYF.

The chain is built from TRBV7-6 and TRBJ2-7; D is possibly TRBD1 or TRBD2 (5 bases each). V lost 4 bases to trimming and J lost 3 bases, with 16 bases between them. The CDR3 length is 15 residues. Germline V gene data show CDR1 as SGHVS and CDR2 as FNYEAQ. CDR3 sequence: CASSSSLQAGYEQYF. The CDR3 DNA reads as TGTGCCAGCAGCTCCAGCCTACAGGCGGGCTACGAGCAGTACTTC.

This clonotype appeared a few times. The CDR3 here is CASSQRTGLRDTQYF. The CDR3, as DNA: TGTGCCAGCAGCCAACGGACAGGGCTTCGGGATACGCAGTATTTT. This rearrangement joins TRBV7-9 to TRBJ2-3; TRBD1 matches 8 bases. Per the germline V gene, CDR1 is SEHNR and CDR2 is FQNEAQ (reference sequence). V lost 5 bases and J lost 6; bases outside the gene matches: 10. This CDR3 has 15 amino acids.

Worth noting for this clonotype: With a much larger clone just one base away, this may be a read error. The chain has TRBV28 and TRBJ2-1, with a weak D call TRBD2 (5 bases). Germline V lookup: CDR1 MDHEN, CDR2 SYDVKM. The CDR3 totals 14 residues. The CDR3 protein is CASSYSTNYIEQFF. CDR3 in DNA: TGTGCCAGCAGTTACTCGACTAACTACATTGAGCAGTTCTTC.

The chain couples TRBV9 to TRBJ2-1; 7 bases line up with TRBD1. CDR3 size: 15 residues. Losses at the gene ends were 0 bases for V and 6 bases for J; bases not matched to a gene: 6. Germline V gives CDR1 SGDLS, CDR2 YYNGEE. CDR3 protein: CASSVDQGQSNEQFF. The CDR3 nucleotides are TGTGCCAGCAGCGTAGATCAGGGACAGAGCAATGAGCAGTTCTTC.

This clonotype has more than one count but fewer than ten. The chain couples TRBV28 to TRBJ2-7, with 8 bases aligning to TRBD2. Germline CDR1 reads MDHEN; CDR2 reads SYDVKM. The V segment lost 3 bases and the J segment 4 bases; nucleotides outside the gene matches: 11. This CDR3 comprises 16 residues. CDR3 region: CASSLGAGGSGYEQYF. As DNA, the CDR3 is TGTGCCAGCAGTTTGGGTGCGGGAGGCTCGGGATACGAGCAGTACTTC.

V usage is TRBV6-2 or TRBV6-3 and J usage is TRBJ2-5; 8 positions match TRBD2. This CDR3 contains 15 residues. Germline CDR1 is MNHEY and CDR2 is SVGEGT. J gave up 7 bases and V 2 bases, and 9 bases lay outside the gene matches. The CDR3 nucleotides are TGTGCCAGCAGTTACCCCAGCGGGAGAGTAGTGACCCAGTACTTC. This gives the protein CASSYPSGRVVTQYF.

This clonotype was found many times. The chain combines TRBV19 with TRBJ1-1, with 10 bases lining up with TRBD1. The trim removed 4 bases at V and 4 bases at J, leaving 15 bases unmatched. Germline assignment: CDR1 LNHDA and CDR2 SQIVND (reference sequence). The CDR3 spans 18 residues. The CDR3 DNA follows: TGTGCCAGTAGTACTAGCTACGGGGACAGGGGAAGGCTCACTGAAGCTTTCTTT. This gives the protein CASSTSYGDRGRLTEAFF.

This clonotype was found a few times. J is TRBJ1-1 and V is TRBV6-5, with 10 bases identical to TRBD1. V lost 4 bases, J lost 0 bases, and 8 bases stayed unmatched. The CDR3 runs 17 residues. Per germline, CDR1 MNHEY and CDR2 SVGAGI. The CDR3 nucleotides read TGTGCCAGCAGTTGGGAACCGGGACAGGGGATGAACACTGAAGCTTTCTTT. Its translation: CASSWEPGQGMNTEAFF.

This clonotype was recorded a few times. J is TRBJ2-5 and V is TRBV4-2; D is ambiguous. This CDR3 is built from 15 residues. Germline V gives CDR1 LGHNA, CDR2 YNFKEQ. Trimming took 1 base from V and 2 from J, leaving 11 bases between them. The CDR3 loop reads CASSQGPAEQETQYF. The CDR3 DNA reads TGTGCCAGCAGCCAAGGGCCGGCAGAGCAAGAGACCCAGTACTTC.

This clonotype was seen more than once but under ten times. V gene TRBV4-1 combines with J gene TRBJ1-1, with a tentative D call TRBD1 (5 bases). The germline gives CDR1 MGHRA, CDR2 YSYEKL. V lost 4 bases, J lost 3 bases, and 15 bases lay in between. CDR3 size: 15 residues. The CDR3 DNA follows: TGCGCCAGCAGCCGAGTTTCTAACAGGTACACTGAAGCTTTCTTT. Encoded protein: CASSRVSNRYTEAFF.

The DNA for the CDR3 is TGCGCCAGCAGCTTGGAGCAGAAAAACATTCAGTACTTC. This encodes CASSLEQKNIQYF. This rearrangement joins TRBV5-1 to TRBJ2-4; D uncertain. Germline V gives CDR1 SGHRS, CDR2 YFSETQ. The CDR3 is 13 residues long. V was pared by 0 bases and J by 4 bases, with 5 bases between.

This clonotype was picked up a small number of times. This chain uses TRBV3-1 with TRBJ2-6; tentatively, D is TRBD1 (6 bases). CDR3 length: 16 residues. The germline gives CDR1 LGHDT, CDR2 YNNKEL (reference sequence). Trimming cost V 3 bases and J 1 base, with 10 bases left between them. Written as DNA, the CDR3 is TGTGCCAGCAGCCAGATACAGGGTTCTGGGGCCAACGTCCTGACTTTC. Amino acids: CASSQIQGSGANVLTF. The variable domain in full, with the rest retrieved from reference TRBV3-1 and TRBJ2-6, is DTAVSQTPKYLVTQMGNDKSIKCEQNLGHDTMYWYKQDSKKFLKIMFSYNNKELIINETVPNRFSPKSPDKAHLNLHINSLELGDSAVYFCASSQIQGSGANVLTFGAGSRLTVL.

This clonotype was observed a handful of times. The rearrangement uses TRBV6-6 and TRBJ2-1; the D is unclear. This CDR3 contains 13 residues. The germline V gene encodes CDR1 MNHNY and CDR2 SVGAGI (reference sequence). With 2 bases removed from V and 7 bases from J, the gap between germline ends came to 9 bases. The CDR3 reads CASSYETRNEQFF. As DNA, the CDR3 is TGTGCCAGCAGTTACGAGACGAGGAATGAGCAGTTCTTC.

The rearrangement uses TRBV2 and TRBJ2-3; D is unclear. Germline V CDR1 and CDR2: SNHLY, FYNNEI. V dropped 2 bases and J dropped 0 bases, with 15 bases sitting between them. The CDR3 has 17 residues. The CDR3 here is CASSEIAPGSSTDTQYF. The CDR3 DNA reads TGTGCCAGCAGTGAAATTGCCCCGGGCTCGAGCACAGATACGCAGTATTTT.

This clonotype has just a few counts. This chain uses TRBV7-9 with TRBJ2-4; D is undetermined. The CDR3 sequence is 15 residues long. The ends were cut back, 5 bases at V and 1 base at J, with 12 bases in the middle. Germline CDR1 reads SEHNR; CDR2 reads FQNEAQ (reference sequence). The DNA for the CDR3 is TGTGCCAGCAGCGTCCTCGGCAGGGCCAAAAACATTCAGTACTTC. As protein: CASSVLGRAKNIQYF.

This clonotype was detected many times. The chain recombines TRBV20-1 with TRBJ2-1, with 9 bases fitting TRBD2. With V trimmed by 0 bases and J by 9 bases, 9 bases remained unmatched. This CDR3 region has 15 residues. Germline loops: CDR1 DFQATT, CDR2 SNEGSKA (reference sequence). CDR3 in DNA: TGCAGTGCTAGAGATAGCGGGAGTCCTCAATCTGAGCAGTTCTTC. Residues: CSARDSGSPQSEQFF.

The sample holds many counts of this clonotype. The CDR3 DNA reads TGTGCCAGCAGCTCCCGGAGACGGGTCATCACAGATACGCAGTATTTT. Translation: CASSSRRRVITDTQYF. The chain couples TRBV7-2 to TRBJ2-3; no definite D call. Germline-derived CDR1 and CDR2 are SGHTA and FQGNSA. This CDR3 spans 16 amino acids. Trimming shortened V by 4 bases and J by 2 bases, and 16 bases separated the two germline ends.